The source of this T cell receptor (beta chain) is a study of T cell responses to AZD1222 COVID-19 vaccine (dated by TCRdb to 2020 to 2022). With respect to the entire study: AZD1222 recipients given second doses at about 4 weeks or at about 12 weeks were pooled, since spike-specific TCR depth and breadth were not found to differ between the two schedules. Trial participants were enrolled by age into 18-55, 56-69 and 70-plus year subgroups, with around 140, 26 and 57 TCR-sequenced participants respectively. TCR sequencing covered about 230 trial participants: roughly 200 given two doses of AZD1222 and around 26 given two doses of MenACWY control vaccine. The paper as a whole reports these results and caveats: In the small 56-69-year group, the increase in depth fell short of significance, most likely because of low power. Reportedly, almost half of the unique spike-specific TCRs recognized epitopes lying outside the regions that are mutated in the B.1.351 and B.1.1.7 variants. The whole spike protein was spanned by vaccine-associated CD4 TCRs, and dominant responses were seen in regions 160-218 and 743-854. After two AZD1222 doses, both the breadth and the depth of spike-specific TCRs were significantly higher than at day 0 and than in MenACWY recipients. Conclusions about previously exposed vaccinees are limited because only a handful of AZD1222 recipients were SARS-CoV-2 seropositive at baseline. Participants were mostly white British and included more females than males, and it was suggested by the authors that clonal diversity may have been underestimated. No day 14 peak-response samples were available, so repertoires were characterized only after the peak T cell response.

The CDR3 regions of human TCRbeta chains were subjected to immunosequencing. The authors' pipeline ran thus. Repertoire TCRs were matched against a reference library of SARS-CoV-2-specific TCRs generated with the MIRA antigen-specificity platform. Breadth meant the fraction of unique TCRs that were SARS-CoV-2-associated, whereas depth meant the fraction of total T cells that were SARS-CoV-2-associated. Using the MIRA data, each spike-specific TCR was assigned both to the spike region to which the TCR was reactive and to a CD4 or CD8 class. Log10-transformed breadth and depth values were compared by one-way ANOVA with Sidak's multiple comparisons tests. Here the immuneACCESS table is served through TCRdb, limited to in-frame sequences with V and J called. Missing clones are a known gap in these copies; in checked studies unresolved V genes cover under half, and the rest lacks a known reason. The V and J calls and clone size were taken over from that table, and D and trimming were inferred from the DNA. This sample comprises fewer than 150,000 clones, around 90% of them detected only once. 1.9% of the sample comes from the top ten.

The time point label, read with the paper, signifies: baseline before first vaccination. Samples from vaccinated people were obtained from the UK trials COV001 and COV002, which included a single-blind randomized controlled phase 2/3 trial of AZD1222 (ChAdOx1 nCoV-19) in healthy adults. Trial participant PBMC samples were collected at day 0 and day 28 after the second dose for TCRbeta chain sequencing. Of note for this clone: Its antigen is not yet known. Base qualities are missing; no much larger clone stands one base away.

A distance of 15 bases separates the germline ends of V and J, which lose 6 bases and 7 bases respectively. The CDR3 goes from the cysteine to the phenylalanine over 13 residues. The retained sequence is limited to the CDR3, 39 bases, with the frame set at the first base. The TCR comes from an adult in good health. The rearranged segments are TRBV12-3 or TRBV12-4 and TRBJ1-2; the D gene remains uncertain. Sequenced material: peripheral blood, taken on day 0 of AZD1222 vaccination. The DNA sequence follows: TGTGCCAGCAGCCTGACTTCAAACACTGGCTACACCTTC. It translates to CASSLTSNTGYTF.